A selection of T cell receptor beta chains follows, all from one sample in a study of PD-L1 blockade in urothelial cancer. Sequenced by immunoSEQ multiplex PCR; TCRdb stores in-frame clones only, minus some. The table records roughly 39,000 clones, approximately 89% of them present only once. The sample in question was PBMCs, obtained around atezolizumab (anti-PD-L1) treatment. The source is a woman aged 55-69 years with urothelial cancer. Each CDR3 is given with its conserved first and last residue. A D gene is named only where the DNA matches it firmly. Some rows mark clone size as missing; the rest say once, few, many or name a class of expanded clone.

J | V | D | size | DNA | CDR3
TRBJ2-7 | TRBV7-3 | TRBD2 | - | TGTGCCAGCAGTGAAGTGGGGAGGGCCGTCTACGAGCAGTACTTC | CASSEVGRAVYEQYF
TRBJ2-3 | TRBV27 | TRBD2 | - | TGTGCCAGCGTCCCAGCGGGAGGGTTCACAGATACGCAGTATTTT | CASVPAGGFTDTQYF
TRBJ1-4 | TRBV27 | - | - | TGTGCCAGGGGGGGGCTTAATGAAAAACTGTTTTTT | CARGGLNEKLFF
TRBJ2-7 | TRBV27 | - | - | TGTGCCAGCAGTCTGACAACGACCTACGAGCAGTACTTC | CASSLTTTYEQYF
TRBJ2-7 | TRBV5-1 | TRBD1 | - | TGCGCCAGCAGCTTGCAGGGGGTGGCCTACGAGCAGTACTTC | CASSLQGVAYEQYF
TRBJ1-5 | TRBV28 | TRBD1 | - | TGTGCCAGCAGACCGGGACAGGGAGTTGATCAGCCCCAGCATTTT | CASRPGQGVDQPQHF
TRBJ2-5 | TRBV6-1 | - | once | TGTGCCAGCAGTGAACCAGGGTACGGCGAGACCCAGTACTTC | CASSEPGYGETQYF
TRBJ2-7 | TRBV4-3 | - | once | TGCGCCAGCAGCCAAGATCACTCCCTCCCGTCCTACGAGCAGTACTTC | CASSQDHSLPSYEQYF
TRBJ2-3 | TRBV7-3 | - | - | TGTGCCAGCAGCTTAAAACAGGGATCCACAGATACGCAGTATTTT | CASSLKQGSTDTQYF
TRBJ2-1 | TRBV13 | - | - | TGTGCCAGCAGCTCGTTCGATGAGCAGTTCTTC | CASSSFDEQFF
TRBJ2-7 | TRBV4-1 | - | - | TGCGCCAGCAGCCAAGTCCCCCTGGTCGGCGGAGAGCAGTACTTC | CASSQVPLVGGEQYF
TRBJ2-5 | TRBV19 | - | - | TGTGCCAGTAGTATAGGGGCCTTCCAAGAGACCCAGTACTTC | CASSIGAFQETQYF
TRBJ2-3 | TRBV5-8 | TRBD2 | - | TGTGCCAGCAGCTTGCGGCTAGCGGGCTTAACAGATACGCAGTATTTT | CASSLRLAGLTDTQYF
TRBJ2-7 | TRBV7-3 | TRBD2 | - | TGTGCCAGCAGCCCCAGCCTACTAGCGCGCGAGCAGTACTTC | CASSPSLLAREQYF
TRBJ1-3 | TRBV28 | TRBD1 | - | TGTGCCAGCAGGCAGGGGGTGACAAACACCATATATTTT | CASRQGVTNTIYF
TRBJ2-5 | TRBV9 | - | once | TGTGCCAGCAGCCCCATCGGGGCCAGGGGGACCCAGTACTTC | CASSPIGARGTQYF
TRBJ1-3 | TRBV7-2 | TRBD1 | - | TGTGCCAGCAGCCCAAAGTGGACAGGGGGTGGAAACACCATATATTTT | CASSPKWTGGGNTIYF
TRBJ2-7 | TRBV18 | TRBD1 | - | TGTGCCAGCTCTCTCGACAGGGTCGCGACCTACGAGCAGTACTTC | CASSLDRVATYEQYF
TRBJ1-2 | TRBV21-1 | - | - | TGTGCCAGCAGCAAATACAGGACACCTAACTATGGCTACACCTTC | CASSKYRTPNYGYTF
TRBJ2-7 | TRBV7-2 | - | - | TGTGCCAGCAGCTTTTCGTCGGGAAGGCTCTACGAGCAGTACTTC | CASSFSSGRLYEQYF
TRBJ2-7 | TRBV6-5 | TRBD1 | once | TGTGCCAGCAGTTACTCGGGACAGACCTCCTACGAGCAGTACTTC | CASSYSGQTSYEQYF
TRBJ1-5 | TRBV4-1 | TRBD1 | - | TGCGCCAGCAGCCAAGATGTAACAGGGGGCGGATATCAGCCCCAGCATTTT | CASSQDVTGGGYQPQHF
TRBJ2-1 | TRBV27 | TRBD2 | once | TGTGCCAGCAGTTTACAAGCGGGATTGAACAATGAGCAGTTCTTC | CASSLQAGLNNEQFF
TRBJ2-5 | TRBV11-2 | - | - | TGTGCCAGCAGCCCCTTGCAAGAGACCCAGTACTTC | CASSPLQETQYF
TRBJ2-3 | TRBV5-3 | TRBD2 | - | TGTGCCAGAAGCTTATGCGCGGGAGGGCCATCAGATACGCAGTATTTT | CARSLCAGGPSDTQYF
TRBJ1-2 | TRBV7-8 | TRBD1 | - | TGTGCCAGCAGCCAGGGACAGTCAGGGGGAGGCTATGGCTACACCTTC | CASSQGQSGGGYGYTF
TRBJ2-1 | TRBV28 | TRBD2 | - | TGTGCCAGCAGTTTACTAGCGGGAGGCTACAATGAGCAGTTCTTC | CASSLLAGGYNEQFF
TRBJ2-1 | TRBV19 | - | - | TGTGCCAGTAGTCCCCGACATGGATACAATGAGCAGTTCTTC | CASSPRHGYNEQFF
TRBJ1-3 | TRBV7-2 | - | - | TGTGCCAGCCAGCAGGGGCCCTCCTCTGGAAACACCATATATTTT | CASQQGPSSGNTIYF
TRBJ2-7 | TRBV19 | TRBD1 | - | TGTGCCAGTAGGAGACAGGGGGGCAGCTCCTACGAGCAGTACTTC | CASRRQGGSSYEQYF
TRBJ2-2 | TRBV28 | TRBD1 | - | TGTGCCAGCAGTCCAGGGGGAACCGGGGAGCTGTTTTTT | CASSPGGTGELFF
TRBJ1-2 | TRBV6-5 | - | - | TGTGCCAGCAGCGAATACAGTGCCTACTCCTATGGCTACACCTTC | CASSEYSAYSYGYTF
TRBJ2-2 | TRBV18 | - | - | TGTGCCAGCTCTACGGACATCACCGGGGAGCTGTTTTTT | CASSTDITGELFF
TRBJ1-1 | TRBV6-5 | - | - | TGTGCCAGCAACGGGGGGTTAGGGAACACTGAAGCTTTCTTT | CASNGGLGNTEAFF
TRBJ2-5 | TRBV2 | - | - | TGTGCCAGCAGTGAAAACCAGGTTGGGACTTTAGGAGAGACCCAGTACTTC | CASSENQVGTLGETQYF
TRBJ2-3 | TRBV7-7 | TRBD2 | - | TGTGCTAGCAGCCCACTAGCGGGAGTAGATACGCAGTATTTT | CASSPLAGVDTQYF
TRBJ2-1 | TRBV10-3 | TRBD2 | - | TGTGCCATCAGTGAAGGGACTAGCGGATACTACAATGAGCAGTTCTTC | CAISEGTSGYYNEQFF
TRBJ1-1 | TRBV7-8 | - | - | TGTGCCAGCAGCCGAGTCAGGGCAATCACTGAAGCTTTCTTT | CASSRVRAITEAFF
TRBJ2-1 | TRBV6-1 | - | few | TGTGCCAGCAGTGTGATCCGGGACTTTAACAATGAGCAGTTCTTC | CASSVIRDFNNEQFF
TRBJ2-7 | TRBV7-3 | TRBD2 | - | TGTGCCAGCAGCGAACGGGCCGGGACTAGCGGGATCCACGAGCAGTACTTC | CASSERAGTSGIHEQYF